The text below deals with one T cell receptor beta chain. Germline V CDR1 and CDR2: SGHTA, FQGNSA. The length of the CDR3 is 15 residues. J gave up 5 bases and V 2 bases, and 6 bases lay outside the gene matches. TCRdb independently ran MiXCR on the RT-PCR reads; one entry per CDR3 protein. Of more than 550,000 distinct CDR3 sequences listed, 12% to 15% are singletons. The sample was memory CD4+ T cells from blood. This chain joins TRBV7-2 and TRBJ2-1; TRBD2 aligns across 7 bases. This receptor was obtained from a female donor in good health, serving as a healthy control. As DNA, the CDR3 is TGTGCCAGCAGCTTATGCGGGGGAGGCCACAATGAGCAGTTCTTC. As protein: CASSLCGGGHNEQFF.